The source of this T cell receptor beta chain is a study of neurological immune-mediated disorders. MiXCR, run by TCRdb on the 5' RACE reads, gives a single entry per CDR3 protein. The sample holds 50,000 to 70,000 distinct CDR3 sequences, around 11% seen once. This clonotype was observed many times. Trimming left V 4 bases short and J 0 bases short, with 13 bases between. CDR3 size: 16 residues. The time point here: longitudinal time-point 1 (baseline). The sequence was collected from a male donor with HTLV-1-associated myelopathy (HAM/TSP). The sequenced sample consisted of PBMCs. The gene calls are TRBV12-3 or TRBV12-4 and TRBJ1-5; maybe TRBD1 (5 bases). CDR3 sequence (DNA): TGTGCCAGCAGTTCAAAGACAGCTAATAGCAATCAGCCCCAGCATTTT. Residues: CASSSKTANSNQPQHF.